This entry lists 30 T cell receptor beta chains sequenced from one sample in a study of tumor and adjacent non-tumor tissue in lung cancer. A modified ARM-PCR protocol with three rounds of nested PCR amplified TCRbeta. TCRdb used MiXCR to reprocess the multiplex PCR reads, holding one entry per CDR3 protein. This table holds over 60,000 distinct CDR3 sequences, 73% found once. The template was RNA from unsorted bulk tissue. Sequenced material: lung tumor tissue. These receptors were obtained from a man in his sixties with non-small cell lung cancer.

Worth noting for this clonotype: Compared with germline, one end of the junction differs, possibly owing to a read error. J is TRBJ1-3 and V is TRBV6-5; unclear D gene. CDR1 is MNHEY, CDR2 SVGAGI, per germline. This CDR3 has 15 residues. In DNA, the CDR3 is TGTGCCAGCAGTTACTCCAGAAAATCTGGAAGCACCATATATTTT. It translates to CASSYSRKSGSTIYF.

This clonotype was recorded only once. The junction and the germline gene differ at one end; a read error may be behind it. The chain joins TRBV29-1 to TRBJ1-2; 10 nucleotides match TRBD1. CDR1 and CDR2 (germline): SQVTM, ANQGSEA. The CDR3 covers 12 residues. This chain's CDR3 is CSVAGQGHSYTF. The CDR3 coding sequence is TGCAGTGTTGCGGGACAGGGGCATAGCTACACCTTC.

This clonotype was detected only once. The chain has TRBV5-1 and TRBJ2-7; D call uncertain. The germline gives CDR1 SGHRS, CDR2 YFSETQ. V shed 4 bases and J shed 3 bases, with 14 bases lying between them. The CDR3 length is 14 residues. The CDR3 sequence: CASSLEGIDYEQYF. The CDR3 DNA reads as TGCGCCAGCAGCCTGGAAGGCATTGACTACGAGCAGTACTTC.

As concerns this clonotype: Its ends do not fully match the called genes, so a read error is possible. The chain couples TRBV6-2 or TRBV6-3 to TRBJ1-5; 9 nucleotides agree with TRBD1. This CDR3 spans 15 amino acids. Germline V gene lookup returns CDR1 MNHEY and CDR2 SVGEGT. The CDR3 coding sequence is TGTGCCAGCAATTACGGGACAGGGAGCAATCAGCCCCAGCGTTTT. It encodes CASNYGTGSNQPQRF.

V is TRBV9 and J is TRBJ1-1; no firm D call. CDR1 is SGDLS and CDR2 is YYNGEE in the germline V gene. The V end was cut by 0 bases, the J end by 0 bases, with 9 bases between. The CDR3 has 15 amino acids. The CDR3 DNA follows: TGTGCCAGCAGCGTAGGGGCGGACCTGAACACTGAAGCTTTCTTT. This codes for CASSVGADLNTEAFF.

Concerning this clonotype: A read error is likely, as this CDR3 ends without the conserved phenylalanine or tryptophan. The chain employs TRBV10-2 and TRBJ2-1, with 11 positions matching TRBD2. The J segment lost 12 bases and the V segment lost 6 bases, leaving 22 bases of the junction unmatched. Germline loops: CDR1 WSHSY, CDR2 SAAADI. This CDR3 has 18 residues. CDR3 residues: CASSAQELAGGLRDVQFL. DNA of the CDR3: TGCGCCAGCAGCGCCCAGGAGCTAGCGGGAGGACTTAGGGATGTGCAGTTCTTA.

This clonotype was detected only once. Here the CDR3 omits its conserved ending phenylalanine or tryptophan, so a read error is the likely source. This chain links TRBV11-3 with TRBJ1-6; 7 bases map to TRBD1. Germline assignment: CDR1 SGHNT and CDR2 YENEEA. There are 13 residues in the CDR3. This CDR3 reads CASSRDSLSLLHI. As DNA, the CDR3 is TGTGCCAGCAGCCGGGACAGCCTTTCACTCCTCCACATT.

This clonotype appeared many times. The chain recombines TRBV10-2 with TRBJ1-5; TRBD1 might be the D (5 bases). The germline CDR1 and CDR2 sequences are WSHSY and SAAADI. The CDR3 sequence is 12 residues long. V was trimmed by 6 bases and J by 7 bases, leaving 10 bases between them. The CDR3 is CASRGGNQPQHF. In DNA, the CDR3 is TGCGCCAGCAGGGGGGGAAACCAGCCCCAGCATTTT.

On this clonotype itself: The junction and the germline gene differ at one end; a read error may be behind it. V and J are TRBV20-1 and TRBJ2-7; 9 nucleotides align to TRBD2. CDR3 length: 14 residues. Germline V gives CDR1 DFQATT, CDR2 SNEGSKA (reference sequence). The CDR3 sequence is CNAGPGLAVYEQYF. CDR3 nucleotides: TGCAATGCAGGACCGGGACTAGCAGTCTACGAGCAGTATTTC.

The rearrangement uses TRBV7-3 and TRBJ2-2, with 7 bases lining up with TRBD1. Germline V CDR1 and CDR2: SGHTA, FQGTGA. V gave up 5 bases and J gave up 2 bases; unmatched junction bases: 11. The CDR3 runs 17 residues. The DNA for the CDR3 is TGTGCCAGCAGCACCTCGTCGGGACAGCTAAACACCGGGGAGCTGTTTTTT. Protein product: CASSTSSGQLNTGELFF.

Concerning this clonotype: The junction departs from germline at one end; a sequencing error may be responsible. V usage is TRBV7-9 and J usage is TRBJ1-2, with D tentatively TRBD1 (5 bases). The CDR3 consists of 17 residues. Per germline, CDR1 SEHNR and CDR2 FQNEAQ (reference sequence). The CDR3 region is CASGLETGSGSRYGCTF. CDR3 nucleotide sequence: TGTGCCAGCGGCTTAGAAACAGGCTCCGGGTCGCGCTATGGCTGCACCTTC.

A word on this clonotype: A much larger clone lies a single base off, so this may be a read error. The CDR3 here is CNARGPENIKYF. The CDR3 DNA is TGCAATGCTAGAGGCCCGGAAAACATTAAGTACTTC. The rearrangement uses TRBV20-1 and TRBJ2-4, with no clear D. The germline CDR1 and CDR2 sequences are DFQATT and SNEGSKA (reference sequence). The CDR3 length is 12 residues.

This clonotype is medium-sized (0.01 to 0.1%) by share. This rearrangement joins TRBV20-1 to TRBJ1-1, with D perhaps TRBD1 (5 bases). This CDR3 has 13 amino acids. CDR1 and CDR2 (germline): DFQATT, SNEGSKA (reference sequence). With 5 bases removed from V and 6 bases from J, the gap between germline ends came to 16 bases. CDR3 sequence reads: CSAYPGRGPEAFF. CDR3 nucleotides: TGCAGTGCTTACCCTGGGAGGGGTCCTGAAGCTTTCTTT.

As regards this clonotype: A read error may produce the germline difference seen at one junction end. For the CDR3, the DNA is TGTGACAGCAGTGTTTCAACTAGAGGGAGGGAGACCCAGTACTTC. This codes for CDSSVSTRGRETQYF. The chain has TRBV6-1 and TRBJ2-5; D may be TRBD2 (6 bases). The CDR3 has 15 residues. Germline assignment: CDR1 MNHNS and CDR2 SASEGT.

Of note for this clonotype: A junction boundary mismatches the germline segment, possibly from a read error. The chain recombines TRBV29-1 with TRBJ2-5, with D perhaps matching TRBD1 (6 bases). Germline CDR1 is SQVTM and CDR2 is ANQGSEA. This CDR3 is 13 amino acids long. The CDR3: CSVGAATLWTQHF. The CDR3, as DNA: TGCAGCGTGGGGGCGGCTACTCTTTGGACCCAGCACTTC.

On this clonotype: Its ends do not fully match the called genes, so a read error is possible. The J gene is TRBJ2-1, the V gene TRBV29-1, with TRBD2 as a possible D gene (5 bases). The CDR3 has 15 amino acids. CDR1 is SQVTM and CDR2 is ANQGSEA in the germline V gene. CDR3 amino acids: CSVDPYARSSVEQFF. The CDR3 coding sequence is TGTAGCGTTGACCCTTACGCCAGGAGTTCGGTCGAGCAATTCTTC.

The chain uses TRBV6-5 and TRBJ2-1; 10 bases agree with TRBD2. The junction had 10 bases not matched to a gene; V was cut back by 10 bases and J by 7 bases. The CDR3 runs 14 residues. Germline V gives CDR1 MNHEY, CDR2 SVGAGI. CDR3 residues: CANMKREGRNEQFF. In DNA, the CDR3 is TGTGCCAACATGAAGCGGGAGGGCAGGAATGAGCAGTTCTTC.

The genes are TRBV14 and TRBJ2-3; D unclear. CDR1 SGHDN and CDR2 FVKESK come from the germline V gene. This CDR3 region has 14 residues. The V gene lost 1 base and the J gene lost 15 bases, with 20 bases spanning the gap. The CDR3 nucleotides are TGTGCCAGCAGCCAAGTTCAGGCCAGCCATACTCACTATTTT. It specifies CASSQVQASHTHYF.

Of note for this clonotype: Its ends do not fully match the called genes, so a read error is possible. The rearrangement links TRBV29-1 to TRBJ2-1; perhaps TRBD1 as D (6 bases). The CDR3 is 14 residues long. Germline CDR1 and CDR2: SQVTM and ANQGSEA. DNA for the CDR3: TGCATCGTTGGGTCAGGGGTCATGGGCAACGAGCAGTTCTTC. Residues: CIVGSGVMGNEQFF.

Note on this clonotype: One junction end does not reproduce the germline sequence, and a read error may be involved. The genes are TRBV6-5 and TRBJ2-3; 7 nucleotides line up with TRBD1. Germline CDR1 reads MNHEY; CDR2 reads SVGAGI. The CDR3 has 15 residues. The CDR3 region is CASNYDGLRTGTQYF. CDR3 sequence (DNA): TGTGCGAGCAATTACGACGGCCTCAGGACAGGTACGCAGTATTTT.

A note on this clonotype: An end of the junction differs from the germline gene, which may be a read error. The CDR3: CVSCYQGLAGDEQFF. CDR3 bases: TGTGTCAGCTGTTACCAGGGACTAGCGGGAGATGAGCAGTTCTTC. The rearrangement links TRBV6-5 to TRBJ2-1; TRBD2 matches 14 bases. Germline lookup yields CDR1 MNHEY and CDR2 SVGAGI. The CDR3 runs 15 residues.

The J gene is TRBJ2-3, the V gene TRBV11-3, with unresolved D. The CDR3 is 12 residues long. Germline CDR1 SGHNT, CDR2 YENEEA. V gave up 10 bases and J gave up 2 bases, with 10 bases separating them. CDR3 bases: TGTGCCAACAACCTCCACACAGATACGCAGTATTTT. This translates into CANNLHTDTQYF.

About this clonotype: Its ends do not fully match the called genes, so a read error is possible. V usage is TRBV28 and J usage is TRBJ2-3; weak D call: TRBD2 (6 bases). Germline values: CDR1 MDHEN, CDR2 SYDVKM. The CDR3 sequence is 14 residues long. This chain's CDR3 is CASSFLAITDTQYF. CDR3 bases: TGTGCCAGCAGTTTCCTAGCGATCACAGACACGCAGTATTTT.

By its share, this clonotype is medium-sized. This rearrangement joins TRBV12-3 or TRBV12-4 to TRBJ1-4; TRBD1 agrees at 11 bases. The J segment lost 6 bases and the V segment lost 5 bases, leaving 2 bases of the junction unmatched. The CDR3 is 14 amino acids. In DNA, the CDR3 is TGTGCCAGCAGTAGGGACAGGGGGGATGAAAAACTGTTTTTT. Translated, it gives CASSRDRGDEKLFF.

J is TRBJ2-7 and V is TRBV20-1, with D possibly called TRBD1 or TRBD2 (5 bases each). The CDR3 runs 14 residues. Per germline, CDR1 DFQATT and CDR2 SNEGSKA (reference sequence). Here the CDR3 reads CRAAPGTRSYEQYF. The CDR3, as DNA: TGCAGGGCTGCCCCCGGGACCCGCTCCTACGAGCAGTACTTC.

A note on this clonotype: The junction shows a germline mismatch at one end, possibly a read error. The rearrangement joins TRBV6-6 to TRBJ1-1, with a tentative D call TRBD1 (6 bases). This CDR3 has 13 residues. Germline V gene data show CDR1 as MNHNY and CDR2 as SVGAGI (reference sequence). The CDR3 region has the DNA TGTGCCACCAGGCCCCAGGGGATGGCTGAAGCTTTCTTC. Amino acids: CATRPQGMAEAFF.

Notes on this clonotype: One end of the junction does not line up with germline, which may come from a read error. This rearrangement joins TRBV29-1 to TRBJ2-3; possible D gene TRBD2, 6 bases. The V gene's germline CDR1 is SQVTM and CDR2 ANQGSEA. The CDR3 runs 15 residues. CDR3 nucleotide sequence: TGCAGCGTTGTTGCGGAAGCGGGTAGCACAGATACGCAATATTTT. This sequence encodes CSVVAEAGSTDTQYF.

A few counts support this clonotype. A much larger clone differs by one base, so this may be a read error. The gene calls are TRBV6-1 and TRBJ1-5, with a tentative D call TRBD1 (5 bases). Germline values: CDR1 MNHNS, CDR2 SASEGT. The CDR3 has 15 residues. The CDR3 here is CASSEAGGSDQPQHF. CDR3 nucleotides: TGTGCCAGCAGTGAAGCGGGGGGTAGCGATCAGCCCCAGCATTTT.

Note on this clonotype: This CDR3 is missing its conserved last phenylalanine or tryptophan, likely due to a read error. The J gene is TRBJ2-2, the V gene TRBV29-1, with a weak D call TRBD2 (5 bases). This CDR3 region has 14 residues. V was pared by 8 bases and J by 5 bases, with 18 bases between. Germline-derived CDR1 and CDR2 are SQVTM and ANQGSEA. The CDR3 DNA sequence: TGCAGCTGTCGTCAAGGGAGTTTGACCGGGGAGCTGTTTTCT. It specifies CSCRQGSLTGELFS.

This clonotype has only one observation. Since a much larger clone is just one base distant, this may be a read error. V and J are TRBV24-1 and TRBJ2-1; a weak D match, TRBD2 (5 bases). Germline-derived CDR1 and CDR2 are KGHDR and SFDVKD. V was pared by 4 bases and J by 4 bases, with 13 bases between. This CDR3 contains 15 residues. CDR3 nucleotide sequence: TGTGCCACCAGTGAAATTAACGGGAAATACAATGAGCAGTTCTTC. Its translation is CATSEINGKYNEQFF.